This TCR beta chain was captured by sequencing in a study of Ad26.COV2.S vaccination and SARS-CoV-2 variants. The CDR3 runs 17 residues. The germline V gene encodes CDR1 MNHEY and CDR2 SVGEGT. Trimming cost V 4 bases and J 3 bases; bases outside gene matches: 6. Treatment reported: approximately 18 received Ad26.COV2.S at low or high dose, single or two shots; about 5 received placebo; per-sample allocation not given. After the first vaccine or placebo injection, samples were drawn on day 63. The table came from immunoSEQ multiplex PCR; TCRdb's copy has only in-frame clones and leaves some out. The repertoire holds some 640,000 clones, with roughly nine tenths as singletons.

The material was peripheral blood, obtained in a trial of Ad26.COV2.S vaccine versus placebo. J is TRBJ2-3 and V is TRBV6-2 or TRBV6-3, with 14 bases matching TRBD2. This TCR was recovered from a person between 18 and 65 years old who received the Ad26.COV2.S COVID-19 vaccine or a placebo. The CDR3 coding sequence is TGTGCCAGCAGTTCCGGGACTAGCGGGAGTAGGACAGATACGCAGTATTTT. Amino acid sequence: CASSSGTSGSRTDTQYF.